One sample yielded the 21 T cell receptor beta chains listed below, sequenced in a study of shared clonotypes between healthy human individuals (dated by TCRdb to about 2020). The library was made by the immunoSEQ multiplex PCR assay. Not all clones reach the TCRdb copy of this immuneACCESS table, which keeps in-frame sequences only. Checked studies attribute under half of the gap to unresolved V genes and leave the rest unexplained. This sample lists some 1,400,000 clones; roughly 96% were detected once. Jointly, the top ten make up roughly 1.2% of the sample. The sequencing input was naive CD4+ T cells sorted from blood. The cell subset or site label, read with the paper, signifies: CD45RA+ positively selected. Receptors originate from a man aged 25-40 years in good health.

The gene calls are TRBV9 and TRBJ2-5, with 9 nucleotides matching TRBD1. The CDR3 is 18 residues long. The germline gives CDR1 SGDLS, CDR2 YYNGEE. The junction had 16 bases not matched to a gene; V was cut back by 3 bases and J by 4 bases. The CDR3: CASSADLGQGTSGETQYF. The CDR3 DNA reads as TGTGCCAGCAGCGCCGATTTGGGACAGGGTACGTCGGGAGAGACCCAGTACTTC.

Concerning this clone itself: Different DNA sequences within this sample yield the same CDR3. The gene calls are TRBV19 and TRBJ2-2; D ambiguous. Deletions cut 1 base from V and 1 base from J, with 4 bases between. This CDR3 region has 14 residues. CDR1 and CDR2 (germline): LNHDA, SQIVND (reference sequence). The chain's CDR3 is CASSIGGNTGELFF. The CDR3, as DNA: TGTGCCAGTAGTATAGGGGGGAACACCGGGGAGCTGTTTTTT.

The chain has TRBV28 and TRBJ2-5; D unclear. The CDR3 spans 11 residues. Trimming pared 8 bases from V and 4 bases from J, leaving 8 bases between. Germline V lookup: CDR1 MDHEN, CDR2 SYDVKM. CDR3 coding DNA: TGTGCCAGCGCCTCTCCAGAGACCCAGTACTTC. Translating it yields CASASPETQYF. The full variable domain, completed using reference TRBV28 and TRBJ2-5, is DVKVTQSSRYLVKRTGEKVFLECVQDMDHENMFWYRQDPGLGLRLIYFSYDVKMKEKGDIPEGYSVSREKKERFSLILESASTNQTSMYLCASASPETQYFGPGTRLLVL.

The CDR3 DNA is TGTGCCAGCAGCATCACATGGGGACAGGGGCCTGAAGCTTTCTTT. Encoded protein: CASSITWGQGPEAFF. This chain joins TRBV28 and TRBJ1-1, with 10 nucleotides matching TRBD1. The CDR3 totals 15 residues. V shed 6 bases and J 6 bases; nucleotides not matched to a gene: 10. The germline gives CDR1 MDHEN, CDR2 SYDVKM.

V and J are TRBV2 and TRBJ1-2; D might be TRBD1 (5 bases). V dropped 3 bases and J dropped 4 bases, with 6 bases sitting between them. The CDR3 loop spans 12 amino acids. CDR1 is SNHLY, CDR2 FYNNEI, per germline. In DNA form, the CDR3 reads TGTGCCAGCAGTGAGACAGTCTATGGCTACACCTTC. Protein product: CASSETVYGYTF.

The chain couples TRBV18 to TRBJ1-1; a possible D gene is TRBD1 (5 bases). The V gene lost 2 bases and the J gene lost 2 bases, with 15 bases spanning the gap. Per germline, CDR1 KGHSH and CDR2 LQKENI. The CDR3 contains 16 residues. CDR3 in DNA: TGTGCCAGCTCACCAATCACCCAGGGCACAAACACTGAAGCTTTCTTT. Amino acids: CASSPITQGTNTEAFF.

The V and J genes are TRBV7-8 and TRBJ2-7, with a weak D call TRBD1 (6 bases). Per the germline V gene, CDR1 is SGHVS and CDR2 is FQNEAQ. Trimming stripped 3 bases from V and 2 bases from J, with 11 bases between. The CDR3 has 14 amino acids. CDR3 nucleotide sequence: TGTGCCAGCAGCTTGGACAGTCTAGCCTACGAGCAGTACTTC. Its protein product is CASSLDSLAYEQYF.

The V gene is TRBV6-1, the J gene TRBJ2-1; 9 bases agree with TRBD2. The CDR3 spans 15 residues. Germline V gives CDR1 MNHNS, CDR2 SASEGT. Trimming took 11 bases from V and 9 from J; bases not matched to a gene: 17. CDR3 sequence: CAVQPPGLAFSEQFF. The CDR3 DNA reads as TGTGCCGTCCAACCTCCGGGACTAGCATTTAGTGAGCAGTTCTTC.

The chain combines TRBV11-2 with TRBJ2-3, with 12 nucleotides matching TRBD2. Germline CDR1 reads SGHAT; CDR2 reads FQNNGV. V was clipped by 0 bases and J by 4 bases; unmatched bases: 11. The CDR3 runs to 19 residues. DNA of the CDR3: TGTGCCAGCAGCTTAGAGAAAGGGCTAGCGGGAGGGTCCGCAGATACGCAGTATTTT. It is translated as CASSLEKGLAGGSADTQYF. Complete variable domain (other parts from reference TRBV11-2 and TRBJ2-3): EAGVAQSPRYKIIEKRQSVAFWCNPISGHATLYWYQQILGQGPKLLIQFQNNGVVDDSQLPKDRFSAERLKGVDSTLKIQPAKLEDSAVYLCASSLEKGLAGGSADTQYFGPGTRLTVL.

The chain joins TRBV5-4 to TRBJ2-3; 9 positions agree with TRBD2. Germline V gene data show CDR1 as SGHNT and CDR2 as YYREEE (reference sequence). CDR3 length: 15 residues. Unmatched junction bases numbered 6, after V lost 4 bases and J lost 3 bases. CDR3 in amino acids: CASSKAGGPTDTQYF. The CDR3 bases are TGTGCCAGCAGCAAGGCGGGAGGGCCGACAGATACGCAGTATTTT.

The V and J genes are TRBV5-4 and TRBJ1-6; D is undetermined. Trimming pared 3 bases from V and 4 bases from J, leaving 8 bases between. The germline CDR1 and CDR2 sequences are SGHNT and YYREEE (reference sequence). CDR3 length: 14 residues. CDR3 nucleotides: TGTGCCAGCAGCTCACAGTCTTATAATTCACCCCTCCACTTT. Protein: CASSSQSYNSPLHF.

The CDR3 here is CASSLAGVLETQYF. CDR3 in DNA: TGCGCCAGCAGCTTGGCAGGGGTGTTAGAGACCCAGTACTTC. This sequence joins TRBV5-1 and TRBJ2-5; a weak D match, TRBD1 (6 bases). Germline lookup yields CDR1 SGHRS and CDR2 YFSETQ. The CDR3 length is 14 residues. With 0 bases removed from V and 4 bases from J, the gap between germline ends came to 10 bases.

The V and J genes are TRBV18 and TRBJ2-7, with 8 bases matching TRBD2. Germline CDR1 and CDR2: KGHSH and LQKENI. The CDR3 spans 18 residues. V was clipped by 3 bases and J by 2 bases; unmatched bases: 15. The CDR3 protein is CASSPLPFGREGPYEQYF. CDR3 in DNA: TGTGCCAGCTCACCCCTCCCCTTCGGGAGGGAAGGGCCCTACGAGCAGTACTTC.

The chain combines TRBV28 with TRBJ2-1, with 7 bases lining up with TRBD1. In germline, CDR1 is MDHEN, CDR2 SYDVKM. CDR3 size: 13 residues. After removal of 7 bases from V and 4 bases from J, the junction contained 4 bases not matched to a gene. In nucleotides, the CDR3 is TGTGCCAGCAACCGGGACAGTTACAATGAGCAGTTCTTC. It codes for CASNRDSYNEQFF. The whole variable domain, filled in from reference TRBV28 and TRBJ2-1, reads DVKVTQSSRYLVKRTGEKVFLECVQDMDHENMFWYRQDPGLGLRLIYFSYDVKMKEKGDIPEGYSVSREKKERFSLILESASTNQTSMYLCASNRDSYNEQFFGPGTRLTVL.

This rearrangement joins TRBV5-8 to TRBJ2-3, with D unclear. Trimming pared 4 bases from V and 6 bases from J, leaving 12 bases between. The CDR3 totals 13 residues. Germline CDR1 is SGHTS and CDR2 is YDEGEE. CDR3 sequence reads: CASSGVRIDTQYF. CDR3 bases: TGTGCCAGCAGCGGGGTGCGTATTGATACGCAGTATTTT.

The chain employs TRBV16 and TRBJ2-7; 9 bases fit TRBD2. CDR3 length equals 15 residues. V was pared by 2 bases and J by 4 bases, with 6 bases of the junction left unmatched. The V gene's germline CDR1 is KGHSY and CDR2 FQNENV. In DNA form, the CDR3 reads TGTGCCAGCAGCCAAAGAAGCGGGAGGCTTTACGAGCAGTACTTC. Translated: CASSQRSGRLYEQYF.

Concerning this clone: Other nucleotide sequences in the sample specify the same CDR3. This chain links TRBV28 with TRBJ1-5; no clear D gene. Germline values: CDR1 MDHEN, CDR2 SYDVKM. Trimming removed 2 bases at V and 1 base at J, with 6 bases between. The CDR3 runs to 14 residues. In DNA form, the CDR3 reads TGTGCCAGCAGTTTAGCCAGAAGCAATCAGCCCCAGCATTTT. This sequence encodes CASSLARSNQPQHF.

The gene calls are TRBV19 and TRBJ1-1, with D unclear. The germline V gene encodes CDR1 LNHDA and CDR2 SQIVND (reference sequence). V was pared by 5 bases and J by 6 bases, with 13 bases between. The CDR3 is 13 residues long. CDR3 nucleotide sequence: TGTGCCAGTAGTTCTAGACCGGGTGCTGAAGCTTTCTTT. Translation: CASSSRPGAEAFF.

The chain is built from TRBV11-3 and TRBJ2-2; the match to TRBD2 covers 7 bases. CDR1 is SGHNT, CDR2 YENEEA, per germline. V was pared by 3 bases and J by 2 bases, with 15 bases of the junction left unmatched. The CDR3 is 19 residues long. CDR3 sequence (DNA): TGTGCCAGCAGCTTGGGGGGGTTCCGAGGGCCACTTAACACCGGGGAGCTGTTTTTT. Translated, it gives CASSLGGFRGPLNTGELFF. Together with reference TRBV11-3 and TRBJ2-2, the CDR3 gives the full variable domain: EAGVVQSPRYKIIEKKQPVAFWCNPISGHNTLYWYLQNLGQGPELLIRYENEEAVDDSQLPKDRFSAERLKGVDSTLKIQPAELGDSAVYLCASSLGGFRGPLNTGELFFGEGSRLTVL.

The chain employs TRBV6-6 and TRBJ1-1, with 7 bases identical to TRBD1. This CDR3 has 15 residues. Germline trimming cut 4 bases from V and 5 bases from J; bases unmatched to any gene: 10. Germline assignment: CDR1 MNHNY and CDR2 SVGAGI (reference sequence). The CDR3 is CASSSPDRVETEAFF. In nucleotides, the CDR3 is TGTGCCAGCAGTTCCCCTGACAGGGTTGAGACTGAAGCTTTCTTT.

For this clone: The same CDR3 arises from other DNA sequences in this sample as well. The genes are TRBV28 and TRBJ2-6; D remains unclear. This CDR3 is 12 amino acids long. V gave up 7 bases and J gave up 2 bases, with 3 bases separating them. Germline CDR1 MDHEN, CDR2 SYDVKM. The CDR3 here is CASNTGANVLTF. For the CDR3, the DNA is TGTGCCAGCAACACTGGGGCCAACGTCCTGACTTTC.